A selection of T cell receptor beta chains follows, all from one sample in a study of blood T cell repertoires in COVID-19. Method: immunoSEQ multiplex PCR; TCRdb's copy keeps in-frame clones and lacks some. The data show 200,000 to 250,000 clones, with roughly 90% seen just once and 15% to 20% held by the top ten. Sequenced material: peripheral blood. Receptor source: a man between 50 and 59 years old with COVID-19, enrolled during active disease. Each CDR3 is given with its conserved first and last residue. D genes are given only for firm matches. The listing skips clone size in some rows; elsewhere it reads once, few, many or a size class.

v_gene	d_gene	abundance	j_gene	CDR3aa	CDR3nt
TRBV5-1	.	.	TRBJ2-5	CASSFEGGETQYF	TGCGCCAGCAGCTTTGAGGGAGGAGAGACCCAGTACTTC
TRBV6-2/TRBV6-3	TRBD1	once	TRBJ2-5	CASSPGQTWNF	TGTGCCAGCAGCCCGGGACAGACATGGAACTTC
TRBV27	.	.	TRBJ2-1	CASKIGTDSSYNEQFF	TGTGCCAGCAAAATCGGGACGGACAGCTCCTACAATGAGCAGTTCTTC
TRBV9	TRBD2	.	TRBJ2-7	CASSVDPLAGAEEQYF	TGTGCCAGCAGCGTAGATCCCTTAGCGGGAGCGGAAGAGCAGTACTTC
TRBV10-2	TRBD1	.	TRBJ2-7	CASSEGTGPYEQYF	TGCGCCAGCAGTGAGGGGACAGGGCCCTACGAGCAGTACTTC
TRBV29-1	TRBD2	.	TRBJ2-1	CSVSSGYNEQFF	TGCAGCGTTTCTAGCGGATACAATGAGCAGTTCTTC
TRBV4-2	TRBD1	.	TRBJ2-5	CASSQGAGTGGLETQYF	TGTGCCAGCAGCCAAGGAGCCGGGACAGGGGGTCTAGAGACCCAGTACTTC
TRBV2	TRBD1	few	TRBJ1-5	CASTRDSGSNQPQHF	TGTGCCAGCACCCGGGACAGCGGAAGCAATCAGCCCCAGCATTTT
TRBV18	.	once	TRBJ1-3	CASSPFERDSGNTIYF	TGTGCCAGCTCACCATTTGAGAGGGACTCTGGAAACACCATATATTTT
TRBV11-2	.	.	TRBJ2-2	CASSLLANTGELFF	TGTGCCAGCAGCTTATTAGCGAACACCGGGGAGCTGTTTTTT
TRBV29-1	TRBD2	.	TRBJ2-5	CSVTSGGAGTQYF	TGCAGCGTTACTAGCGGGGGGGCGGGTACCCAGTACTTC
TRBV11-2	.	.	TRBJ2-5	CASSQDSYQETQYF	TGTGCCAGCAGCCAAGACTCGTACCAAGAGACCCAGTACTTC
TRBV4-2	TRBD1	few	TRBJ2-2	CASSQGRGPQTGELFF	TGTGCCAGCAGCCAAGGCAGGGGGCCTCAAACCGGGGAGCTGTTTTTT
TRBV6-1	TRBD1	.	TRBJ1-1	CASSEVRGPGTEAFF	TGTGCCAGCAGTGAAGTGAGGGGGCCTGGCACTGAAGCTTTCTTT
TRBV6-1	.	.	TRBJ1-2	CASSDTGGYGYTF	TGTGCCAGCAGTGATACGGGGGGCTATGGCTACACCTTC
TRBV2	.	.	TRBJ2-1	CASSEVRGSYNEQFF	TGTGCCAGCAGTGAAGTTCGGGGAAGCTACAATGAGCAGTTCTTC
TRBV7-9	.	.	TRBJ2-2	CASSLYGNTGELFF	TGTGCCAGCAGCTTATACGGTAACACCGGGGAGCTGTTTTTT
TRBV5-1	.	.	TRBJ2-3	CASSLEGTGTDTQYF	TGCGCCAGCAGCTTGGAGGGGACTGGCACAGATACGCAGTATTTT
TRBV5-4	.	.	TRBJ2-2	CASSQGGGPNTGELFF	TGTGCCAGCAGCCAAGGGGGGGGGCCCAACACCGGGGAGCTGTTTTTT
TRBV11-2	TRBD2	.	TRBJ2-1	CASNSRVGLASSYNEQFF	TGTGCCAGCAACTCACGGGTGGGACTAGCGAGCTCCTACAATGAGCAGTTCTTC
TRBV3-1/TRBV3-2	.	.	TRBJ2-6	CASSSYSNSGANVLTF	TGTGCCAGCAGCAGTTACAGCAACTCTGGGGCCAACGTCCTGACTTTC
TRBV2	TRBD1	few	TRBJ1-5	CASSGTGWSNQPQHF	TGTGCCAGCAGTGGGACAGGGTGGAGCAATCAGCCCCAGCATTTT
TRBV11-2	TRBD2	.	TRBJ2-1	CASSFASGTSSYNEQFF	TGTGCCAGCAGCTTCGCTAGCGGGACGAGCTCCTACAATGAGCAGTTCTTC
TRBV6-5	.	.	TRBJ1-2	CASSHSGPTYGYTF	TGTGCCAGCAGCCACAGTGGGCCGACCTATGGCTACACCTTC
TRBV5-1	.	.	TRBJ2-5	CASSTQETQYF	TGCGCCAGCAGCACACAAGAGACCCAGTACTTC
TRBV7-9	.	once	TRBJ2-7	CASSPGTSHEQYF	TGTGCCAGCAGCCCAGGGACATCCCACGAGCAGTACTTC
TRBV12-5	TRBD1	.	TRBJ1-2	CASAMTGADYGYTF	TGTGCTAGTGCTATGACAGGGGCGGACTATGGCTACACCTTC
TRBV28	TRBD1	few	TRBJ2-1	CASSLQRDRGGNEQFF	TGTGCCAGCAGTCTCCAACGGGACAGGGGTGGGAATGAGCAGTTCTTC
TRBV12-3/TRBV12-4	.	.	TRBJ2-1	CASSGRNEQFF	TGTGCCAGTTCAGGCCGGAATGAGCAGTTCTTC